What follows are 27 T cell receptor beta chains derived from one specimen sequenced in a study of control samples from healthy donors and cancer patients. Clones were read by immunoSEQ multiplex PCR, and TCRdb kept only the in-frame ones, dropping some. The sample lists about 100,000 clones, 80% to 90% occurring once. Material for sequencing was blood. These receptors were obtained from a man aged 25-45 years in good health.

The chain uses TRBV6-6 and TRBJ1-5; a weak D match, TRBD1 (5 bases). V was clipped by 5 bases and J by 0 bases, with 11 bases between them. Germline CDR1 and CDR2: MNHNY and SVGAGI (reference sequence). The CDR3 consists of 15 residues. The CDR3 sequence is CASSTGQFSNQPQHF. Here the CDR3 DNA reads TGTGCCAGCAGTACTGGACAATTTAGCAATCAGCCCCAGCATTTT.

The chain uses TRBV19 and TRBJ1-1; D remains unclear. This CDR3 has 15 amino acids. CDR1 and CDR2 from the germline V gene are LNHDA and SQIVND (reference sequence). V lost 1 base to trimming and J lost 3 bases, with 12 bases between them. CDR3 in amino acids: CASSIAGPWDTEAFF. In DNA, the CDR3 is TGTGCCAGTAGTATAGCTGGGCCCTGGGACACTGAAGCTTTCTTT.

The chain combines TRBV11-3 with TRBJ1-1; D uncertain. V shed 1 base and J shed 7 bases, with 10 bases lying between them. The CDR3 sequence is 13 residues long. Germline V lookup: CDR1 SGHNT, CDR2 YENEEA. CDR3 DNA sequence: TGTGCCAGCAGCTTAGGGGCAGCAAATGAAGCTTTCTTT. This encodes CASSLGAANEAFF.

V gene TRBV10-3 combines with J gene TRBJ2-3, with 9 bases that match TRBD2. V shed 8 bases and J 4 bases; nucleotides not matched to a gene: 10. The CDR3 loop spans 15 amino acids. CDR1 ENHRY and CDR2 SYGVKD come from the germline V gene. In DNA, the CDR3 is TGTGCCATCGGGGGGCGGGAGGGAGTCCCAGATACGCAGTATTTT. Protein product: CAIGGREGVPDTQYF.

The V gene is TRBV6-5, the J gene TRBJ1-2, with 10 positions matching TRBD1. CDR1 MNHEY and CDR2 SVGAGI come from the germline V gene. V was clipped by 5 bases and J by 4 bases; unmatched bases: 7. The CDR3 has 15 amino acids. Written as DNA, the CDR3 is TGTGCCAGCAGTCTCGAGACAGGGGGCGGCTATGGCTACACCTTC. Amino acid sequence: CASSLETGGGYGYTF.

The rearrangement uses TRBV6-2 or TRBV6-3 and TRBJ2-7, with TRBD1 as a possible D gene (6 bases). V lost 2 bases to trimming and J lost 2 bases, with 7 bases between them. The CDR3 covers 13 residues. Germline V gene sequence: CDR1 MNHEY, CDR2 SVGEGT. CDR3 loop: CASSYGGPYEQYF. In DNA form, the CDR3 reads TGTGCCAGCAGTTACGGGGGCCCCTACGAGCAGTACTTC.

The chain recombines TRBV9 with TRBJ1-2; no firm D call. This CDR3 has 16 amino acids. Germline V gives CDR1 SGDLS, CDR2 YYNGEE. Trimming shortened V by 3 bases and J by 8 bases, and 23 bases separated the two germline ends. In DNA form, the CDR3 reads TGTGCCAGCAGCGCAGGAGTAGGTCAGGTCCATGGGGGCTACACCTTC. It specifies CASSAGVGQVHGGYTF.

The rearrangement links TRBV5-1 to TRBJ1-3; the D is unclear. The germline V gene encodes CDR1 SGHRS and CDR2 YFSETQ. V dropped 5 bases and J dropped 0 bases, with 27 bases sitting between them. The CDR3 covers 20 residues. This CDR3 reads CASRPPPGMSRTLSGNTIYF. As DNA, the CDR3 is TGCGCCAGCAGGCCCCCCCCGGGGATGTCCCGGACTCTCTCTGGAAACACCATATATTTT.

The CDR3 protein is CASSLRTEYEQYF. The CDR3, as DNA: TGTGCCAGCAGCTTAAGGACAGAATACGAGCAGTACTTC. The chain employs TRBV11-2 and TRBJ2-7; D perhaps matches TRBD1 (6 bases). Germline V gives CDR1 SGHAT, CDR2 FQNNGV. CDR3 length: 13 residues. Trimming shortened V by 2 bases and J by 4 bases, and 9 bases separated the two germline ends.

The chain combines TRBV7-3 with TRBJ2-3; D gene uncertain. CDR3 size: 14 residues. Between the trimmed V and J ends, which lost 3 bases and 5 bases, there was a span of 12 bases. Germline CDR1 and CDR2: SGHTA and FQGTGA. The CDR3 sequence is CASSFLNPGDTQYF. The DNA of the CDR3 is TGTGCCAGCAGCTTCCTAAACCCGGGAGATACGCAGTATTTT.

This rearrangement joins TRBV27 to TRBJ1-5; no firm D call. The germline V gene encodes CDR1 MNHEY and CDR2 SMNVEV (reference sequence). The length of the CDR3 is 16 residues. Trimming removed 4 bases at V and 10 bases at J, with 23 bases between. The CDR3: CASSWAFKGRVGPQHF. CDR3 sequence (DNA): TGTGCCAGCAGTTGGGCCTTCAAAGGACGGGTCGGACCCCAGCATTTT.

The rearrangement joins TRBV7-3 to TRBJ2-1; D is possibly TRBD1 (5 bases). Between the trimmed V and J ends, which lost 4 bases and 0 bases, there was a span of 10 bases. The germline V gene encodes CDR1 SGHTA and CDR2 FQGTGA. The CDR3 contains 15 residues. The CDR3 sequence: CASSWGASSYNEQFF. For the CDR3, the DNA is TGTGCCAGCAGCTGGGGCGCAAGCTCCTACAATGAGCAGTTCTTC.

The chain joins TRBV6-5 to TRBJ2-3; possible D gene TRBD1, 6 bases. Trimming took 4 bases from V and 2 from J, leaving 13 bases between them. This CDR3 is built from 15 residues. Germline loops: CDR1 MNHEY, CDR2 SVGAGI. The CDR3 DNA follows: TGTGCCAGCAGTTTCGGACAGATGCCCACAGATACGCAGTATTTT. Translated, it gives CASSFGQMPTDTQYF.

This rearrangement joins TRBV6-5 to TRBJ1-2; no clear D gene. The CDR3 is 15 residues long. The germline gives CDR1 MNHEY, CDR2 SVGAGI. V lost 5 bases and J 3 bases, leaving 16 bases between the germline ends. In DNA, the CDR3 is TGTGCCAGCAGTCTAGGTAGGACCGGAGACTATGGCTACACCTTC. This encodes CASSLGRTGDYGYTF.

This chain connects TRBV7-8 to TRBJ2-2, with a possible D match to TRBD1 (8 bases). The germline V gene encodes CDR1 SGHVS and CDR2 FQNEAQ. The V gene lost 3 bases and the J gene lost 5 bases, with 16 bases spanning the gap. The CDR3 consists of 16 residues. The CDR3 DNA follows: TGTGCCAGCAGCTTGAAATACAGGGGGGGGACCGGGGAGCTGTTTTTT. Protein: CASSLKYRGGTGELFF.

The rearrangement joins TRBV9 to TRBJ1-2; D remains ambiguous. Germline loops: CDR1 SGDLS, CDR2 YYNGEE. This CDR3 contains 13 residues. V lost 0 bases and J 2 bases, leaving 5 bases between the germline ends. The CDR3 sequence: CASSVVQNYGYTF. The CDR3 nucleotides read TGTGCCAGCAGCGTAGTACAGAACTATGGCTACACCTTC.

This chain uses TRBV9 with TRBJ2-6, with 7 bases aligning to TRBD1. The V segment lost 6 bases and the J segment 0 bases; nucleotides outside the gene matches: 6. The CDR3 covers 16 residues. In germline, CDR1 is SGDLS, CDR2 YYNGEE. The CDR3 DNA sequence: TGTGCCAGCAAGGACAGGCCCCGCTCTGGGGCCAACGTCCTGACTTTC. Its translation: CASKDRPRSGANVLTF.

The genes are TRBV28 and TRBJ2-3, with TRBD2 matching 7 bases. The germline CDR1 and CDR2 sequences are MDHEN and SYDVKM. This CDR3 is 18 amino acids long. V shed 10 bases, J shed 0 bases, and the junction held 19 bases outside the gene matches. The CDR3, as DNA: TGTGCCACCGAACCCCGGGGAGGGGCCATCAAAAGCACAGATACGCAGTATTTT. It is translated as CATEPRGGAIKSTDTQYF.

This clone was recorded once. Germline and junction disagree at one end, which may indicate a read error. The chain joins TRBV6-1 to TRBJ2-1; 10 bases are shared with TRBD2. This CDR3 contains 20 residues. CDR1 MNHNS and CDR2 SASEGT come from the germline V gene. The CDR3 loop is CASSASDRAGGPRVYSEQFF. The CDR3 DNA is TGTGCCAGCAGTGCTTCAGATAGAGCGGGAGGGCCAAGGGTCTACAGTGAGCAGTTCTTC.

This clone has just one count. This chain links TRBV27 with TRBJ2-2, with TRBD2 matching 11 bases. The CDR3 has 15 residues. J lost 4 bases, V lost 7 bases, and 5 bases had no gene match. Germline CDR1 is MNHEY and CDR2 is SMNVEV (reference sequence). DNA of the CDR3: TGTGCCAGCAAAAGGGGACTAGCGGCCACCGGGGAGCTGTTTTTT. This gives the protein CASKRGLAATGELFF.

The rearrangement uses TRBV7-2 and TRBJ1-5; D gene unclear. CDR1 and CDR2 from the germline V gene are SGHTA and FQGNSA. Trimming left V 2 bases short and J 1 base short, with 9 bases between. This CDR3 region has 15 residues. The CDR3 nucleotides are TGTGCCAGCAGCTTAATTTTAGGGAGCAATCAGCCCCAGCATTTT. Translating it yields CASSLILGSNQPQHF.

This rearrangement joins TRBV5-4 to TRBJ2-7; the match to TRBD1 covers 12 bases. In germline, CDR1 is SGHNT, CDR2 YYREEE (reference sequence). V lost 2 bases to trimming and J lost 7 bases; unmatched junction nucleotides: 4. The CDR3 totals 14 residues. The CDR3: CASSFGTGGLEQYF. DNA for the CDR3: TGTGCCAGCAGCTTCGGGACAGGGGGCCTGGAGCAGTACTTC.

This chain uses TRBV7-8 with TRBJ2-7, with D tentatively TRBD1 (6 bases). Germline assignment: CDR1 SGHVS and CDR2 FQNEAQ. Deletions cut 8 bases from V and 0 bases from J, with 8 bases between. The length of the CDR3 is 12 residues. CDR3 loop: CASRDNSYEQYF. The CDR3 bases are TGTGCCAGCCGGGACAACTCCTACGAGCAGTACTTC.

The CDR3: CASSLGVSATNEKLFF. CDR3 sequence (DNA): TGTGCCAGCAGCCTCGGGGTTAGTGCAACTAATGAAAAACTGTTTTTT. The gene calls are TRBV7-9 and TRBJ1-4, with D unclear. Looked up from germline, CDR1 is SEHNR and CDR2 is FQNEAQ (reference sequence). The CDR3 is made up of 16 amino acids. V lost 5 bases and J 0 bases, leaving 13 bases between the germline ends.

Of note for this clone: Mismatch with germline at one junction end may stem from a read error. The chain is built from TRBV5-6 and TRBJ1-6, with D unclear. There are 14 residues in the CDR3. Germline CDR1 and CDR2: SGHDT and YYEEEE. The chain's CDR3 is CASRLVGSNSPLHF. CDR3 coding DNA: TGTGCCAGCAGGTTGGTGGGGTCAAATTCACCCCTCCACTTT.

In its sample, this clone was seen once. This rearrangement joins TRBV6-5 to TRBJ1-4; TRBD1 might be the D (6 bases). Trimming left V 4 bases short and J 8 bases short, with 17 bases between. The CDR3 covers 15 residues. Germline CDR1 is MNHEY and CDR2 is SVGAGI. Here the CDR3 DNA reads TGTGCCAGCAGTTTCAGACCGGGACAATCCGAAAAACTGTTTTTT. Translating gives CASSFRPGQSEKLFF.

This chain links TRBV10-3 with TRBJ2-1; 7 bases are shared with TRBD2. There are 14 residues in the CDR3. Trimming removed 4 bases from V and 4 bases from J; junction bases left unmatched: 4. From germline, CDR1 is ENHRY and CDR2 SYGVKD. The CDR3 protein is CAISGLADYNEQFF. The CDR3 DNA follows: TGTGCCATCAGTGGGCTAGCGGATTACAATGAGCAGTTCTTC.